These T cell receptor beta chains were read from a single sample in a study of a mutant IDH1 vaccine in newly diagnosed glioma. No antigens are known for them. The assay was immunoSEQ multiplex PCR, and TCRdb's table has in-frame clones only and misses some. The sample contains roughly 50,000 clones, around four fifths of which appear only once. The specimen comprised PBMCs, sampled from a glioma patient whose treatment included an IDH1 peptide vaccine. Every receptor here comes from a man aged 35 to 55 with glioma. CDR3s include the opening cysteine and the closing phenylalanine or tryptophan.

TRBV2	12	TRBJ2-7	CASSERLGGCDF
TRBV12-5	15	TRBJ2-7	CASGFPRFIGVEQYF
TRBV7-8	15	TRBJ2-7	CASSLGAVTTRGQYF
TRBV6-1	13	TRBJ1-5	CASSRDSNQPQHF
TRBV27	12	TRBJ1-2	CASRVGDYGYTF
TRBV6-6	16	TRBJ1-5	CASTLRDSDSNQPQHF
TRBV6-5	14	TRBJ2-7	CASSYGETNYEQYF
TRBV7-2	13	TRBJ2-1	CASSLGSGYEQFF
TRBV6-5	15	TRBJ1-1	CASSYSIEGNTEAFF
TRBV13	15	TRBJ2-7	CASSRGTSGSYEQYF
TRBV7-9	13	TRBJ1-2	CASSLGQGAGYTF
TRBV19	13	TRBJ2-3	CASSIAGAGTQYF
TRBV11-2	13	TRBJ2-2	CASSFTNTGELFF